One sample yielded the 13 T cell receptor beta chains listed below, sequenced in a study of blood T cell repertoires in COVID-19. TCRdb's table, derived via immunoSEQ multiplex PCR, lists solely in-frame clones and lacks some. The sample carries 170,000 or so clones, 70% to 90% recorded once. The sample taken for sequencing was PBMCs or T cells enriched from blood (not recorded which). The receptors were sampled from a woman in her forties or fifties who had recovered from COVID-19.

The chain couples TRBV6-5 to TRBJ2-3; TRBD2 matches at 9 bases. The CDR3 contains 16 residues. Germline V lookup: CDR1 MNHEY, CDR2 SVGAGI. The V gene end was trimmed by 2 bases and the J gene end by 2 bases; junction bases not matched to a gene: 5. The CDR3 region is CASSYRLAGNTDTQYF. CDR3 DNA sequence: TGTGCCAGCAGTTACCGTCTAGCGGGAAACACAGATACGCAGTATTTT.

To note about this clone: Other DNA sequences within the sample encode an identical CDR3. CDR3 amino acids: CASSLGLAGGNTGELFF. In nucleotides, the CDR3 is TGTGCCAGCAGCCTGGGACTAGCGGGGGGGAACACCGGGGAGCTGTTTTTT. The chain links TRBV7-2 to TRBJ2-2, with 15 positions matching TRBD2. Germline V CDR1 and CDR2: SGHTA, FQGNSA. The CDR3 contains 17 residues. V dropped 5 bases and J dropped 1; count of bases not matched to a gene: 2.

The rearrangement joins TRBV9 to TRBJ2-7, with D possibly matching TRBD1 (6 bases). CDR3 length: 15 residues. Germline V gene data show CDR1 as SGDLS and CDR2 as YYNGEE. With 0 bases removed from V and 9 bases from J, the gap between germline ends came to 19 bases. DNA of the CDR3: TGTGCCAGCAGCGTAGGGACAGACCTTCTACGAGGGCAGTACTTC. Residues: CASSVGTDLLRGQYF.

The chain combines TRBV7-2 with TRBJ1-3, with D maybe TRBD1 (6 bases). Germline CDR1 is SGHTA and CDR2 is FQGNSA. This CDR3 is 16 amino acids long. The V gene lost 5 bases and the J gene lost 7 bases, with 21 bases spanning the gap. CDR3 amino acids: CASSLRGGGARNTIYF. Written as DNA, the CDR3 is TGTGCCAGCAGCCTCCGAGGGGGGGGCGCGCGGAACACCATATATTTT.

This sequence joins TRBV2 and TRBJ1-2, with 8 bases that match TRBD1. The CDR3 is made up of 14 amino acids. Germline CDR1 is SNHLY and CDR2 is FYNNEI. V was clipped by 5 bases and J by 3 bases; unmatched bases: 5. The CDR3 loop is CASSRGQGDYGYTF. Written as DNA, the CDR3 is TGTGCCAGCAGTCGCGGACAGGGAGACTATGGCTACACCTTC.

This chain connects TRBV27 to TRBJ2-7; D remains unclear. The CDR3 is 12 residues long. Between the trimmed V and J ends, which lost 2 bases and 7 bases, there was a span of 9 bases. Germline assignment: CDR1 MNHEY and CDR2 SMNVEV (reference sequence). Here the CDR3 DNA reads TGTGCCAGCAGTTTAAGATCCGGGGAGCAGTACTTC. Residues: CASSLRSGEQYF.

The genes are TRBV6-4 and TRBJ2-3; weak D call: TRBD2 (6 bases). CDR1 and CDR2 from the germline V gene are MRHNA and SNTAGT. The CDR3 spans 15 residues. Trimming left V 5 bases short and J 4 bases short, with 16 bases between. In DNA, the CDR3 is TGTGCCAGCAGTCAACTAGCCTTTGAGGCAGATACGCAGTATTTT. Translated, it gives CASSQLAFEADTQYF.

V and J are TRBV7-2 and TRBJ2-2, with D possibly TRBD2 on 6 matching bases. CDR1 and CDR2 (germline): SGHTA, FQGNSA. Deletions cut 7 bases from V and 1 base from J, with 10 bases between. The CDR3 spans 14 residues. The CDR3 region is CASIGGMNTGELFF. Written as DNA, the CDR3 is TGTGCCAGCATAGGAGGGATGAACACCGGGGAGCTGTTTTTT.

The CDR3 bases are TGTGCCACCCAATTACTCAATCAGCCCCAGCATTTT. Translation: CATQLLNQPQHF. V gene TRBV19 combines with J gene TRBJ1-5, with D uncertain. Trimming cost V 10 bases and J 3 bases, with 10 bases left between them. The CDR3 sequence is 12 residues long. Per germline, CDR1 LNHDA and CDR2 SQIVND (reference sequence).

The chain links TRBV6-1 to TRBJ2-7; a weak D match, TRBD2 (6 bases). The germline V gene encodes CDR1 MNHNS and CDR2 SASEGT. This CDR3 has 15 amino acids. The V gene lost 5 bases and the J gene lost 0 bases, with 14 bases spanning the gap. The CDR3: CASSNTGGGSYEQYF. The CDR3, as DNA: TGTGCCAGCAGTAATACCGGGGGAGGCTCCTACGAGCAGTACTTC.

The J gene is TRBJ2-1, the V gene TRBV21-1; the D call of TRBD1 is as the table states it, not checked on the DNA. TRBV21-1 has pseudogene status. There are 14 residues in the CDR3. CDR3 DNA sequence: TGTGCCAGCAGCCCACGAGGGACAGGGAATGAGCAGTTCTTC. It yields the protein CASSPRGTGNEQFF.

V and J are TRBV4-1 and TRBJ2-1; D gene unclear. V was shortened by 3 bases and J by 7 bases, with 19 bases between the two germline ends. Germline CDR1 is MGHRA and CDR2 is YSYEKL. This CDR3 is 16 amino acids long. For the CDR3, the DNA is TGCGCCAGCAGCCAGCCGGGTTCCGACGTTTGGAATGAGCAGTTCTTC. This sequence encodes CASSQPGSDVWNEQFF.

V usage is TRBV11-3 and J usage is TRBJ1-1; weak D call: TRBD1 (6 bases). The CDR3 has 15 residues. From germline, CDR1 is SGHNT and CDR2 YENEEA. V was pared by 5 bases and J by 5 bases, with 18 bases between. In DNA form, the CDR3 reads TGTGCCAGCAGCCCTCTAGCGGGGGCGAGGACTGAAGCTTTCTTT. Protein sequence: CASSPLAGARTEAFF.